Following are 9 T cell receptor beta chains from one sample sequenced in a study of blood T cell repertoires in COVID-19. Sequenced by immunoSEQ multiplex PCR; TCRdb stores in-frame clones only, minus some. The sample has under 300,000 clones, around nine tenths seen once. Specimen: peripheral blood. These receptors all come from a woman aged 40 to 49 who had recovered from COVID-19.

Comments on this clone: Other DNA sequences within the sample encode an identical CDR3. The rearrangement links TRBV18 to TRBJ2-2, with D possibly matching TRBD1 (5 bases). Trimming removed 1 base from V and 0 bases from J, with 6 bases in between. The CDR3 is made up of 15 amino acids. Germline V gene data show CDR1 as KGHSH and CDR2 as LQKENI. CDR3 in DNA: TGTGCCAGCTCACCACGACAGACGAACACCGGGGAGCTGTTTTTT. Translation: CASSPRQTNTGELFF. The full variable domain, rest sourced from reference TRBV18 and TRBJ2-2, is NAGVMQNPRHLVRRRGQEARLRCSPMKGHSHVYWYRQLPEEGLKFMVYLQKENIIDESGMPKERFSAEFPKEGPSILRIQQVVRGDSAAYFCASSPRQTNTGELFFGEGSRLTVL.

This chain connects TRBV18 to TRBJ1-1, with D hard to call. The CDR3 is 13 amino acids. The germline CDR1 and CDR2 sequences are KGHSH and LQKENI. V lost 2 bases to trimming and J lost 4 bases, with 8 bases between them. Here the CDR3 DNA reads TGTGCCAGCTCACCAGATCAGGCCACTGAAGCTTTCTTT. It yields the protein CASSPDQATEAFF.

Here the CDR3 reads CASSLAGTAYEKLFF. The DNA for the CDR3 is TGTGCCAGCAGCTTGGCCGGGACAGCTTATGAAAAACTGTTTTTT. The chain couples TRBV5-5 to TRBJ1-4; TRBD1 matches 7 bases. Germline V gives CDR1 SGHKS, CDR2 YYEKEE (reference sequence). The CDR3 sequence is 15 residues long. J lost 6 bases, V lost 0 bases, and 5 bases had no gene match.

This clone was detected only once. The V call is TRBV28, the J call TRBJ2-7, with D possibly TRBD2 on 6 matching bases. From germline, CDR1 is MDHEN and CDR2 SYDVKM. V dropped 7 bases and J dropped 2 bases, with 24 bases sitting between them. This CDR3 contains 17 residues. The CDR3: CASTLPGGDGGTYEQYF. CDR3 coding DNA: TGTGCCAGCACTCTGCCCGGAGGGGACGGGGGAACCTACGAGCAGTACTTC. Drawing the rest from reference TRBV28 and TRBJ2-7, the complete variable domain is DVKVTQSSRYLVKRTGEKVFLECVQDMDHENMFWYRQDPGLGLRLIYFSYDVKMKEKGDIPEGYSVSREKKERFSLILESASTNQTSMYLCASTLPGGDGGTYEQYFGPGTRLTVT.

V usage is TRBV4-1 and J usage is TRBJ2-2, with 9 bases aligning to TRBD1. The J segment lost 5 bases and the V segment lost 1 base, leaving 2 bases of the junction unmatched. CDR3 size: 15 residues. The germline gives CDR1 MGHRA, CDR2 YSYEKL. In DNA, the CDR3 is TGCGCCAGCAGCCAAGCCGGGACAGGGACCGGGGAGCTGTTTTTT. It is translated as CASSQAGTGTGELFF.

This clone was detected only once. The chain uses TRBV18 and TRBJ2-7, with TRBD2 matching 13 bases. The CDR3 is 20 amino acids. CDR1 KGHSH and CDR2 LQKENI come from the germline V gene. V trimming: 3 bases; J trimming: 5 bases; junction bases outside the gene matches: 19. This chain's CDR3 is CASSPLRQGGLAGKKDEQYF. The CDR3 DNA reads as TGTGCCAGCTCACCTCTGAGACAGGGGGGACTAGCGGGGAAGAAGGACGAGCAGTACTTC.

The V and J genes are TRBV15 and TRBJ2-2, with D possibly matching TRBD2 (6 bases). In germline, CDR1 is LNHNV, CDR2 YYDKDF (reference sequence). V was clipped by 0 bases and J by 4 bases, with 12 bases between them. This CDR3 has 16 amino acids. The CDR3 is CATSRDWGEFTGELFF. The CDR3 DNA follows: TGTGCCACCAGCAGAGATTGGGGGGAGTTCACCGGGGAGCTGTTTTTT.

V usage is TRBV6-5 and J usage is TRBJ2-7; maybe TRBD2 (6 bases). V dropped 6 bases and J dropped 3 bases, with 15 bases sitting between them. In germline, CDR1 is MNHEY, CDR2 SVGAGI. The CDR3 runs 14 residues. The CDR3 bases are TGTGCCAGCAGCAGTACCGGGACTGACTACGAGCAGTACTTC. Translating it yields CASSSTGTDYEQYF.

The chain carries TRBV5-1 and TRBJ2-5, with D possibly being TRBD1 (5 bases). Germline V gives CDR1 SGHRS, CDR2 YFSETQ. V shed 0 bases and J shed 4 bases, with 10 bases lying between them. The CDR3 loop spans 14 amino acids. The CDR3 nucleotides are TGCGCCAGCAGCTTGGCGCAGGGTTTAGAGACCCAGTACTTC. Its translation is CASSLAQGLETQYF.